One and the same sample provided the 5 T cell receptor beta chains below, sequenced in a study of OX40 agonist ivuxolimab in advanced cancers. Sequenced by immunoSEQ multiplex PCR; TCRdb stores in-frame clones only, minus some. Here the sample spans approximately 81,000 clones, around 85% being singletons. The sample in question was CD4+ or CD8+ T cells sorted from blood, obtained in a trial of the OX40 agonist ivuxolimab. These receptor sequences come from an adult with an advanced solid tumor such as melanoma, head and neck, liver or kidney cancer.

The V gene is TRBV10-3, the J gene TRBJ2-5; 11 positions match TRBD2. Germline V gene data show CDR1 as ENHRY and CDR2 as SYGVKD. The J segment lost 3 bases and the V segment lost 7 bases, leaving 4 bases of the junction unmatched. CDR3 length: 14 residues. The CDR3 DNA follows: TGTGCCATCAACATGACTAGCGGGGAAGAGACCCAGTACTTC. Protein: CAINMTSGEETQYF.

V usage is TRBV7-3 and J usage is TRBJ2-2, with a possible D match to TRBD1 (6 bases). This CDR3 is 14 amino acids long. Germline values: CDR1 SGHTA, CDR2 FQGTGA. Deletions cut 5 bases from V and 4 bases from J, with 11 bases between. For the CDR3, the DNA is TGTGCCAGCAGCCTGGGACATAGCACCGGGGAGCTGTTTTTT. It specifies CASSLGHSTGELFF.

The rearrangement joins TRBV11-1 to TRBJ2-3; weak D call: TRBD2 (6 bases). This CDR3 is 16 amino acids long. CDR1 and CDR2 (germline): SGHAT, FQDESV (reference sequence). V was shortened by 5 bases and J by 1 base, with 16 bases between the two germline ends. CDR3 DNA sequence: TGTGCCAGCAGCGAGCGTCTCGGAGGGGGCACAGATACGCAGTATTTT. Translation: CASSERLGGGTDTQYF.

This clone was observed a single time. The chain is built from TRBV4-3 and TRBJ2-2, with TRBD2 identical over 14 bases. This CDR3 has 20 amino acids. In germline, CDR1 is LGHNA, CDR2 YSLEER. V was pared by 2 bases and J by 4 bases, with 12 bases of the junction left unmatched. CDR3 protein: CASSQTYGTSGSRATGELFF. CDR3 coding DNA: TGCGCCAGCAGCCAAACGTACGGGACTAGCGGGAGTCGTGCCACCGGGGAGCTGTTTTTT.

This chain links TRBV6-6 with TRBJ1-2, with 8 nucleotides matching TRBD1. With V trimmed by 4 bases and J by 4 bases, 5 bases remained unmatched. CDR1 is MNHNY, CDR2 SVGAGI, per germline (reference sequence). The CDR3 runs 14 residues. The CDR3 sequence: CASSLTGDGYGYTF. The CDR3 DNA reads TGTGCCAGCAGTTTGACAGGGGATGGCTATGGCTACACCTTC.